This T cell receptor (beta chain) was captured in a study of cytomegalovirus exposure and HLA in healthy donors. Both 60 Vbeta primers and 13 Jbeta primers went into the PCR. Measured with immunoSEQ multiplex PCR; TCRdb has only the in-frame clones, and not every one. The profile shows about 140,000 clones, roughly 77% of them singletons. The sequenced material came from PBMCs. The receptor's source is a woman aged 30 to 39 in good health and CMV-seronegative.

This CDR3 reads CASSFGQVEAGANTGELFF. The CDR3 DNA follows: TGTGCCAGCAGCTTCGGACAGGTGGAAGCGGGTGCGAACACCGGGGAGCTGTTTTTT. The J gene is TRBJ2-2, the V gene TRBV7-3; weak D call: TRBD1 (7 bases). The V gene lost 3 bases and the J gene lost 0 bases, with 20 bases spanning the gap. This CDR3 comprises 19 residues. From germline, CDR1 is SGHTA and CDR2 FQGTGA.